The present T cell receptor (beta chain) was sequenced within a study of early T cells in non-severe SARS-CoV-2 infection. Study overall: With bulk RNA from unsorted whole blood as input, sequencing yielded unpaired chains.

Note on this clonotype: Its antigen is not identified.

General study results and limits: Lookups in VDJdb leaned toward anti-spike CD8 responses and missed private and CD4 specificities.

Individual cDNA molecules received unique molecular identifiers during library preparation. From the 5' RACE reads, TCRdb called clonotypes with MiXCR, one entry per CDR3 protein. The repertoire consists of more than 65,000 distinct CDR3 sequences, with roughly 13% occurring once and the leading ten covering around 1.2%. V lost 1 base, J lost 1 base, and 3 bases stayed unmatched. The germline gives CDR1 KGHSH, CDR2 LQKENI. This CDR3 is 18 amino acids long. The specimen sequenced was whole blood. The chain carries TRBV18 and TRBJ2-6; 11 bases match TRBD1. The clonotype comes from an adult who was a healthcare worker with PCR-confirmed SARS-CoV-2 infection or an uninfected control (not recorded which). In DNA form, the CDR3 reads TGTGCCAGCTCACCACGGACAGGGGGCTCTTCTGGGGCCAACGTCCTGACTTTC. Its translation is CASSPRTGGSSGANVLTF.